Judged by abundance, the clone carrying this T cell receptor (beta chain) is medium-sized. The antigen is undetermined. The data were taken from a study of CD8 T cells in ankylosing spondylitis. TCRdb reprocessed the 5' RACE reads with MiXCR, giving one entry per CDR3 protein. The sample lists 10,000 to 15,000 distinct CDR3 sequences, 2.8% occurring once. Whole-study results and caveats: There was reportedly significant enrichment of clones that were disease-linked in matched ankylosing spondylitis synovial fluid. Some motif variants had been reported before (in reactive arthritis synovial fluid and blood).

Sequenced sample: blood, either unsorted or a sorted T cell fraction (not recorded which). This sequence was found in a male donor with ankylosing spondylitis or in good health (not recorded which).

CDR3 in DNA: TGTGCCAGCAGCCCCCGACTAGCGGGTTACAATGAGCAGTTCTTC. Protein sequence: CASSPRLAGYNEQFF. The rearrangement joins TRBV9 to TRBJ2-1; 10 bases line up with TRBD2. V lost 4 bases and J lost 4; bases outside the gene matches: 5. CDR1 and CDR2 (germline): SGDLS, YYNGEE. This CDR3 is built from 15 residues.